The 21 T cell receptor beta chains below all came from one sample that was sequenced in a study of T cells in Graves' hyperthyroidism and ophthalmopathy. From RNA transcripts, TCR beta CDR3 regions were amplified. First-round RT-PCR of the TCR CDR3 relied on the HTBI primer set. Via MiXCR, TCRdb re-called the multiplex PCR reads, giving one row per CDR3 protein. The sample consists of 500,000 to 650,000 distinct CDR3 sequences, just under 20% of them appearing once. The source material was blood. Every receptor here comes from a man aged 35-49 years with Graves' ophthalmopathy.

V is TRBV11-1 and J is TRBJ1-2; no firm D call. Germline V gives CDR1 SGHAT, CDR2 FQDESV (reference sequence). Trimming took 3 bases from V and 2 from J, leaving 16 bases between them. The CDR3 totals 16 residues. As DNA, the CDR3 is TGTGCCAGCAGCTTCGCGAGTGCCCGAGCGAACTATGGCTACACCTTC. The encoded protein is CASSFASARANYGYTF.

This clonotype has ten or more counts. J is TRBJ1-1 and V is TRBV12-3 or TRBV12-4, with a possible D match to TRBD1 (6 bases). The CDR3 is made up of 14 amino acids. Trimming took 3 bases from V and 1 from J, leaving 9 bases between them. DNA of the CDR3: TGTGCCAGCAGTTTTGGACAGCCGAACACTGAAGCTTTCTTT. This encodes CASSFGQPNTEAFF.

This clonotype occurred a few times. The chain is built from TRBV5-1 and TRBJ2-5; TRBD1 or TRBD2 may be the D gene (6 bases each). The CDR3 covers 13 residues. V was clipped by 5 bases and J by 7 bases, with 15 bases between them. Germline CDR1 SGHRS, CDR2 YFSETQ. DNA for the CDR3: TGCGCCAGCAGTGAGGGGGGACGGCCGACCCAGTACTTC. Protein: CASSEGGRPTQYF.

The genes are TRBV5-5 and TRBJ1-4; D is perhaps TRBD1 (6 bases). V was pared by 3 bases and J by 5 bases, with 11 bases between. Germline CDR1 is SGHKS and CDR2 is YYEKEE (reference sequence). The CDR3 runs 14 residues. CDR3 amino acids: CASSSWTENEKLFF. As DNA, the CDR3 is TGTGCCAGCAGCTCCTGGACAGAGAATGAAAAACTGTTTTTT.

V is TRBV9 and J is TRBJ2-1, with TRBD2 matching 9 bases. The trim removed 0 bases at V and 8 bases at J, leaving 15 bases unmatched. The CDR3 covers 18 residues. Germline V CDR1 and CDR2: SGDLS, YYNGEE. In nucleotides, the CDR3 is TGTGCCAGCAGCGTAGAAGGCTCGGGAAGTAGCGGGAGCTATGAGCAGTTCTTC. Its protein product is CASSVEGSGSSGSYEQFF.

This clonotype came up a few times. V and J are TRBV7-9 and TRBJ1-6, with D possibly being TRBD1 (5 bases). V lost 5 bases and J lost 4, with 15 bases in between. Per the germline V gene, CDR1 is SEHNR and CDR2 is FQNEAQ (reference sequence). This CDR3 spans 16 amino acids. CDR3 protein: CASSGARGLYNSPLHF. CDR3 nucleotides: TGTGCCAGCAGCGGCGCGAGGGGACTATATAATTCACCCCTCCACTTT.

The chain joins TRBV4-3 to TRBJ2-1; a possible D gene is TRBD2 (7 bases). V gave up 0 bases and J gave up 9 bases, with 18 bases separating them. The CDR3 totals 16 residues. The germline CDR1 and CDR2 sequences are LGHNA and YSLEER. The chain's CDR3 is CASSQDSGLGGGEQFF. CDR3 coding DNA: TGCGCCAGCAGCCAAGATTCAGGACTAGGAGGGGGTGAGCAGTTCTTC.

The table lists this clonotype with many counts. This chain's CDR3 is CSVMGPRADTQYF. CDR3 DNA: TGCAGCGTAATGGGCCCCCGGGCAGATACGCAGTATTTT. The chain uses TRBV29-1 and TRBJ2-3; D is undetermined. Germline CDR1 and CDR2: SQVTM and ANQGSEA. V lost 6 bases, J lost 4 bases, and 14 bases lay in between. The CDR3 has 13 amino acids.

The chain joins TRBV4-3 to TRBJ2-3, with D hard to call. The CDR3 spans 17 residues. Germline V gene lookup returns CDR1 LGHNA and CDR2 YSLEER. The V gene lost 1 base and the J gene lost 4 bases, with 18 bases spanning the gap. This CDR3 is CASSQVWSPDLPDTQYF. The CDR3, as DNA: TGCGCCAGCAGCCAAGTCTGGAGCCCTGACCTCCCAGATACGCAGTATTTT.

This clonotype was seen at least ten times. This chain connects TRBV5-1 to TRBJ2-3; possible D gene TRBD2, 6 bases. The ends were cut back, 2 bases at V and 4 bases at J, with 14 bases in the middle. The CDR3 length is 15 residues. CDR1 and CDR2 from the germline V gene are SGHRS and YFSETQ. As DNA, the CDR3 is TGCGCCAGCAGCTTCAACGGGGGTAACCCAGATACGCAGTATTTT. Protein product: CASSFNGGNPDTQYF. Using reference TRBV5-1 and TRBJ2-3 for the parts outside the CDR3, the full variable domain is KAGVTQTPRYLIKTRGQQVTLSCSPISGHRSVSWYQQTPGQGLQFLFEYFSETQRNKGNFPGRFSGRQFSNSRSEMNVSTLELGDSALYLCASSFNGGNPDTQYFGPGTRLTVL.

The V call is TRBV11-2, the J call TRBJ1-6; 7 bases align to TRBD1. CDR3 length: 16 amino acids. Unmatched junction bases numbered 5, after V lost 0 bases and J lost 6 bases. Germline V lookup: CDR1 SGHAT, CDR2 FQNNGV. CDR3 DNA sequence: TGTGCCAGCAGCTTAGATTGGGACAGATTTAATTCACCCCTCCACTTT. Translating it yields CASSLDWDRFNSPLHF.

This clonotype was detected a few times. The rearrangement links TRBV19 to TRBJ2-5; 7 nucleotides match TRBD1. The ends lost 6 bases at V and 5 bases at J; junction bases unmatched: 9. Per germline, CDR1 LNHDA and CDR2 SQIVND (reference sequence). This CDR3 spans 14 amino acids. CDR3 amino acids: CASRNRGPTETQYF. DNA of the CDR3: TGTGCCAGTAGGAATAGGGGGCCTACGGAGACCCAGTACTTC.

The sample holds a few counts of this clonotype. A much larger clonotype is one base distant, so this may be a read error. J is TRBJ2-2 and V is TRBV2, with 9 nucleotides matching TRBD2. The CDR3 length is 15 residues. Germline V gene lookup returns CDR1 SNHLY and CDR2 FYNNEI. The junction had 11 bases not matched to a gene; V was cut back by 10 bases and J by 5 bases. CDR3 sequence reads: CANSVRTSVTGELFF. CDR3 nucleotide sequence: TGTGCCAACAGCGTTCGGACTAGCGTAACCGGGGAGCTGTTTTTT.

This clonotype occurred many times. The chain carries TRBV2 and TRBJ2-4; D perhaps matches TRBD1 (6 bases). V was clipped by 5 bases and J by 1 base, with 12 bases between them. The length of the CDR3 is 15 residues. CDR1 SNHLY and CDR2 FYNNEI come from the germline V gene. The CDR3 protein is CASSYRDMAKNIQYF. DNA of the CDR3: TGTGCCAGCAGTTACAGGGACATGGCCAAAAACATTCAGTACTTC.

The V gene is TRBV28, the J gene TRBJ1-1, with no clear D. Germline values: CDR1 MDHEN, CDR2 SYDVKM. V was clipped by 7 bases and J by 6 bases, with 12 bases between them. The CDR3 is 12 amino acids. The DNA of the CDR3 is TGTGCCAGCACCCGGGGTAAACCTGAAGCTTTCTTT. Amino acid sequence: CASTRGKPEAFF. Full variable domain (rest looked up from reference TRBV28 and TRBJ1-1): DVKVTQSSRYLVKRTGEKVFLECVQDMDHENMFWYRQDPGLGLRLIYFSYDVKMKEKGDIPEGYSVSREKKERFSLILESASTNQTSMYLCASTRGKPEAFFGQGTRLTVV.

The chain carries TRBV9 and TRBJ1-2, with D maybe TRBD1 (5 bases). V dropped 0 bases and J dropped 4 bases, with 13 bases sitting between them. The CDR3 is made up of 15 amino acids. Germline V gives CDR1 SGDLS, CDR2 YYNGEE. The CDR3 DNA reads as TGTGCCAGCAGCGTAGAGGGGACGCCGTTCTATGGCTACACCTTC. It yields the protein CASSVEGTPFYGYTF.

V usage is TRBV19 and J usage is TRBJ1-2, with D possibly being TRBD1 (6 bases). Trimming stripped 10 bases from V and 8 bases from J, with 23 bases between. The CDR3 covers 14 residues. Germline V gives CDR1 LNHDA, CDR2 SQIVND (reference sequence). The CDR3 region is CATHTNGQPWGYTF. CDR3 sequence (DNA): TGTGCCACTCACACAAACGGACAGCCTTGGGGCTACACCTTC.

This clonotype was observed a handful of times. In DNA form, the CDR3 reads TGTGCCAGCAGCAATGAGGGACTAGGGCTCTCCAATGAGCAGTTCTTC. This codes for CASSNEGLGLSNEQFF. V usage is TRBV11-2 and J usage is TRBJ2-1, with 8 bases matching TRBD2. Germline V gives CDR1 SGHAT, CDR2 FQNNGV. Trimming at V came to 5 bases and at J to 6 bases, leaving 12 bases not matched to a gene. The CDR3 has 16 residues.

CDR3 amino acids: CASRRQKNTEAFF. The CDR3 coding sequence is TGTGCCAGCAGGAGACAGAAGAACACTGAAGCTTTCTTT. The chain couples TRBV7-3 to TRBJ1-1; maybe TRBD1 (5 bases). This CDR3 region has 13 residues. The germline CDR1 and CDR2 sequences are SGHTA and FQGTGA. V dropped 6 bases and J dropped 1 base, with 9 bases sitting between them.

V is TRBV6-2 or TRBV6-3 and J is TRBJ1-2; 7 nucleotides align to TRBD1. Trimming removed 7 bases from V and 6 bases from J; junction bases left unmatched: 11. Germline V gene lookup returns CDR1 MNHEY and CDR2 SVGEGT. The CDR3 has 14 amino acids. CDR3 region: CASKTTGAGDGYTF. The CDR3 coding sequence is TGTGCCAGCAAAACAACAGGGGCCGGGGATGGCTACACCTTC.

This clonotype occurred many times. The J gene is TRBJ2-4, the V gene TRBV6-1; 7 nucleotides agree with TRBD2. After removal of 4 bases from V and 6 bases from J, the junction contained 6 bases not matched to a gene. This CDR3 is 14 amino acids long. From germline, CDR1 is MNHNS and CDR2 SASEGT. This CDR3 reads CASSGEGGRNIQYF. The DNA of the CDR3 is TGTGCCAGCAGTGGAGAGGGAGGGCGAAACATTCAGTACTTC.